The 9 T cell receptor beta chains reported below all come from one sample, sequenced in a study of blood T cell repertoires in COVID-19. Generated by immunoSEQ multiplex PCR, the TCRdb table keeps only in-frame clones and is missing some. The table has some 260,000 clones, approximately 88% seen once. The sequencing sample was made of peripheral blood. The receptor set was obtained from a human donor in a cohort sampled during active COVID-19.

V usage is TRBV4-3 and J usage is TRBJ1-2, with 9 nucleotides matching TRBD1. The CDR3 runs to 17 residues. The V segment lost 4 bases and the J segment 2 bases; nucleotides outside the gene matches: 11. Germline lookup yields CDR1 LGHNA and CDR2 YSLEER. The CDR3 is CASSRDLPGQGNYGYTF. The CDR3 DNA sequence: TGCGCCAGCAGCCGAGACTTACCGGGACAGGGAAACTATGGCTACACCTTC.

The genes are TRBV6-2 or TRBV6-3 and TRBJ2-7; TRBD1 might be the D (6 bases). Germline CDR1 and CDR2: MNHEY and SVGEGT. This CDR3 region has 20 residues. V lost 6 bases and J lost 4, with 34 bases in between. CDR3 region: CASSFPPGHRTTRPTYEQYF. CDR3 nucleotides: TGTGCCAGCAGCTTCCCTCCGGGACACCGGACAACCCGCCCGACTTACGAGCAGTACTTC.

CDR3 region: CASMGGTRGDYGYTF. CDR3 sequence (DNA): TGTGCCAGTATGGGAGGGACACGAGGAGACTATGGCTACACCTTC. The chain has TRBV19 and TRBJ1-2, with D possibly TRBD1 on 6 matching bases. Germline lookup yields CDR1 LNHDA and CDR2 SQIVND (reference sequence). The length of the CDR3 is 15 residues. Trimming removed 7 bases at V and 3 bases at J, with 18 bases between.

This chain connects TRBV7-2 to TRBJ2-1, with D perhaps TRBD2 (6 bases). The V gene's germline CDR1 is SGHTA and CDR2 FQGNSA. V lost 4 bases and J lost 0, with 19 bases in between. CDR3 size: 18 residues. CDR3 residues: CASSSLGLPGDSYNEQFF. CDR3 nucleotide sequence: TGTGCCAGCAGCTCATTGGGACTTCCCGGAGACTCCTACAATGAGCAGTTCTTC.

The gene calls are TRBV6-4 and TRBJ1-5; D is uncertain. The V gene's germline CDR1 is MRHNA and CDR2 SNTAGT. V was cut by 6 bases and J by 1 base, with 7 bases left in between. This CDR3 region has 13 residues. In DNA form, the CDR3 reads TGTGCCAGCAGCCGGGAAAGCAATCAGCCCCAGCATTTT. This encodes CASSRESNQPQHF.

The gene calls are TRBV6-2 or TRBV6-3 and TRBJ1-2, with 8 bases lining up with TRBD1. The V segment lost 5 bases and the J segment 5 bases; nucleotides outside the gene matches: 4. This CDR3 comprises 13 residues. CDR1 MNHEY and CDR2 SVGEGT come from the germline V gene. The CDR3: CASSPTGVYGYTF. DNA for the CDR3: TGTGCCAGCAGTCCGACAGGGGTATATGGCTACACCTTC.

The gene calls are TRBV5-4 and TRBJ2-7, with 13 bases identical to TRBD2. The CDR3 length is 17 residues. CDR1 SGHNT and CDR2 YYREEE come from the germline V gene (reference sequence). V gave up 4 bases and J gave up 4 bases; unmatched junction bases: 11. Here the CDR3 DNA reads TGTGCCAGCAGCCTACTAGGACTAGCGGGAGTTCCATACGAGCAGTACTTC. Its translation is CASSLLGLAGVPYEQYF.

This clone was counted between two and nine times. The J gene is TRBJ2-5, the V gene TRBV12-3 or TRBV12-4, with TRBD2 as a possible D gene (6 bases). V lost 10 bases and J 7 bases, leaving 19 bases between the germline ends. The CDR3 has 13 residues. The DNA of the CDR3 is TGTGCCACCCGCCGGGAGACAGTAGCGACCCAGTACTTC. Translating gives CATRRETVATQYF.

CDR3 DNA: TGTGCCAGCAGTTATGACAGGGTAGGCACTGAAGCTTTCTTT. As protein: CASSYDRVGTEAFF. This chain connects TRBV6-5 to TRBJ1-1; 7 nucleotides match TRBD1. The CDR3 is made up of 14 amino acids. Trimming took 3 bases from V and 4 from J; bases not matched to a gene: 5. Germline V gene data show CDR1 as MNHEY and CDR2 as SVGAGI.